This T cell receptor beta chain is drawn from a study of blood T cell repertoires in COVID-19. Study summary: The origin of the acute and convalescent COVID-19 samples was the United States, Italy and Spain.

V was pared by 7 bases and J by 1 base, with 14 bases between. The CDR3 is 15 residues long. Per the germline V gene, CDR1 is MDHEN and CDR2 is SYDVKM. In the study's own analysis: Estimates of nucleated cell counts were drawn from the amplification of reference gene primers. Some clones are missing from TCRdb's copy, which holds only in-frame ones; the method was immunoSEQ multiplex PCR. The V and J calls and clone size were taken over from that table, and D and trimming were inferred from the DNA. There are about 87,000 clones in the sample; nearly 90% occur only once, and more than 4.5% lies in the top ten.

The sample consisted of peripheral blood. The chain links TRBV28 to TRBJ1-5, with D perhaps matching TRBD1 (6 bases). This clonotype originated in a woman older than 75 with active COVID-19. The DNA of the CDR3 is TGTGCCAGCAAAACCGGACAGCTAAGCAATCAGCCCCAGCATTTT. This gives the protein CASKTGQLSNQPQHF.